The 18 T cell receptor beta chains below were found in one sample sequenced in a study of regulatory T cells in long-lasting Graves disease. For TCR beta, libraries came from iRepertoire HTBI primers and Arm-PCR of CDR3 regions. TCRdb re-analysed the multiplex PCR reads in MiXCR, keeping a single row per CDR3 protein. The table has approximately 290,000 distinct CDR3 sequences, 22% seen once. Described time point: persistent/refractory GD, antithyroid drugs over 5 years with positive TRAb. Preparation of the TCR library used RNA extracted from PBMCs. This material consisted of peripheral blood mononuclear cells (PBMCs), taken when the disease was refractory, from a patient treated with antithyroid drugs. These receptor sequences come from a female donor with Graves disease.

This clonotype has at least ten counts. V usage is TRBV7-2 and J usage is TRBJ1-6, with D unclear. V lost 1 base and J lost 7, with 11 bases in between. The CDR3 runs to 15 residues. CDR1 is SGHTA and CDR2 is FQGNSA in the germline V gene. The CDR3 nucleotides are TGTGCCAGCAGCTTAGAGGTGGTAGGAAATTCACCCCTCCACTTT. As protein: CASSLEVVGNSPLHF.

This CDR3 reads CASSHPSTVPNTEAFF. CDR3 sequence (DNA): TGTGCCAGCAGCCACCCGTCGACGGTCCCGAACACTGAAGCTTTCTTT. The rearrangement joins TRBV14 to TRBJ1-1, with unresolved D. The CDR3 extends over 16 amino acids. Trimming shortened V by 3 bases and J by 1 base, and 15 bases separated the two germline ends. From germline, CDR1 is SGHDN and CDR2 FVKESK.

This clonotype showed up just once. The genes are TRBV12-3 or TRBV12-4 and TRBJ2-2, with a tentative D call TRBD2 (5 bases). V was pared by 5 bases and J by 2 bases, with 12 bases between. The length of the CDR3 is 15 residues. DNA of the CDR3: TGTGCCAGCAGTCGGGATCCCTTTAACACCGGGGAGCTGTTTTTT. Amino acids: CASSRDPFNTGELFF.

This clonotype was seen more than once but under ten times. CDR3 nucleotides: TGTGCCTGGAGTTCAGGTAATTCCTACGAGCAGTACTTC. This codes for CAWSSGNSYEQYF. The chain links TRBV30 to TRBJ2-7; D ambiguous. CDR1 and CDR2 (germline): GTSNPN, SVGIG (reference sequence). The CDR3 consists of 13 residues. Trimming left V 2 bases short and J 1 base short, with 9 bases between.

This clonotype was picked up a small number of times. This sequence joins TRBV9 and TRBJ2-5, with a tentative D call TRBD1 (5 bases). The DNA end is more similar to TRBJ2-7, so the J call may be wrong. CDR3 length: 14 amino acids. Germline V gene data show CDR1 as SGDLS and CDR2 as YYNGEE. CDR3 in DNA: TGTGCCAGCAGCACCCAGGGCGAAGGCTACGAGCAGTACTTC. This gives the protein CASSTQGEGYEQYF.

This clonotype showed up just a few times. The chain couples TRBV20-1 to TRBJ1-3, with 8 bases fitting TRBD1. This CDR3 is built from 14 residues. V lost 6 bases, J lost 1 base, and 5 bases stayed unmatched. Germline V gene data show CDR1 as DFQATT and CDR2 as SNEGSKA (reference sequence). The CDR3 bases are TGCAGTGCCACGTACAGGGGGTCTGGAAACACCATATATTTT. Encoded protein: CSATYRGSGNTIYF.

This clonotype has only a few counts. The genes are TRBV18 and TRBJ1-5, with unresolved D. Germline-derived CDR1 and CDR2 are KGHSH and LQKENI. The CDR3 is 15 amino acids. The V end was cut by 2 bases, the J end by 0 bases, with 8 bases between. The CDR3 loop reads CASSPTGNSNQPQHF. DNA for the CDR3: TGTGCCAGCTCACCAACCGGGAATAGCAATCAGCCCCAGCATTTT. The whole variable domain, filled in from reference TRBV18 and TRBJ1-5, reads NAGVMQNPRHLVRRRGQEARLRCSPMKGHSHVYWYRQLPEEGLKFMVYLQKENIIDESGMPKERFSAEFPKEGPSILRIQQVVRGDSAAYFCASSPTGNSNQPQHFGDGTRLSIL.

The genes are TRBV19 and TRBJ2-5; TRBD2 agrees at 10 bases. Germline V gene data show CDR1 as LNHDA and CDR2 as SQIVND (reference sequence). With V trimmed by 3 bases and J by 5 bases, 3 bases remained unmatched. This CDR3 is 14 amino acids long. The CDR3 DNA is TGTGCCAGTAGTATCAGGACTAGCGGCGAGACCCAGTACTTC. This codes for CASSIRTSGETQYF.

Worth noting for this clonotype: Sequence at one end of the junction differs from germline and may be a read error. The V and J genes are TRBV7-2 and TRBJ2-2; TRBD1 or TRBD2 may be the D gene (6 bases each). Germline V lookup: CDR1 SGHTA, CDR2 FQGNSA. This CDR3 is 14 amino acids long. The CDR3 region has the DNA TGTGCCAGCAGCTTCGACAGGTCCAACGGGGGGCTGTTTTTT. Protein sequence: CASSFDRSNGGLFF.

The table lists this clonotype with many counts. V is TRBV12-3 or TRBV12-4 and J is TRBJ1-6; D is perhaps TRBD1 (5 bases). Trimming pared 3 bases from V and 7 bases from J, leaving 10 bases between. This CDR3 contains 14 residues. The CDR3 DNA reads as TGTGCCAGCAGTTTTAATTGGGGGAATTCACCCCTCCACTTT. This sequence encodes CASSFNWGNSPLHF.

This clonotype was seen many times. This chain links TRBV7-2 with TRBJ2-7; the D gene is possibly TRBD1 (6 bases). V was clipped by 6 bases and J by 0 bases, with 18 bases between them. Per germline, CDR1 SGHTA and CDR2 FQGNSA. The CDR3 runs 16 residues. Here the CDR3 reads CASRPTPDSSSYEQYF. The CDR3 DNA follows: TGTGCCAGCAGGCCTACACCGGACAGTTCCTCCTACGAGCAGTACTTC.

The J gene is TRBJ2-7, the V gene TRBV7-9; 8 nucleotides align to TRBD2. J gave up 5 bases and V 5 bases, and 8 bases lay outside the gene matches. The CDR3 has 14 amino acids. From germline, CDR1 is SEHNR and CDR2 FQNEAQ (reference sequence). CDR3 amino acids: CASSPRGGRNEQYF. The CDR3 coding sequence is TGTGCCAGCAGCCCGCGCGGGGGGCGAAACGAGCAGTACTTC.

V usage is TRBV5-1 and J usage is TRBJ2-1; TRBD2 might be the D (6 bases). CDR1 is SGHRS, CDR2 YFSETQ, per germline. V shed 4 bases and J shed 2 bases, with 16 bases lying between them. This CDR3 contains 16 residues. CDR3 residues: CASSVSGTATYNEQFF. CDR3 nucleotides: TGCGCCAGCAGCGTCTCCGGGACTGCAACCTACAATGAGCAGTTCTTC. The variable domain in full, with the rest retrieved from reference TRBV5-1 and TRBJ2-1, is KAGVTQTPRYLIKTRGQQVTLSCSPISGHRSVSWYQQTPGQGLQFLFEYFSETQRNKGNFPGRFSGRQFSNSRSEMNVSTLELGDSALYLCASSVSGTATYNEQFFGPGTRLTVL.

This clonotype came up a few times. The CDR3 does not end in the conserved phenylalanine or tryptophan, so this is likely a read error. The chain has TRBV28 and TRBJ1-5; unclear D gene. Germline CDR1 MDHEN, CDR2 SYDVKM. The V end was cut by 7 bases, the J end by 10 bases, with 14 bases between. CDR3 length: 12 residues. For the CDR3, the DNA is TGTGCCAGCACCCCCCCCAACGGCCCCCAGCATTCT. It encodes CASTPPNGPQHS.

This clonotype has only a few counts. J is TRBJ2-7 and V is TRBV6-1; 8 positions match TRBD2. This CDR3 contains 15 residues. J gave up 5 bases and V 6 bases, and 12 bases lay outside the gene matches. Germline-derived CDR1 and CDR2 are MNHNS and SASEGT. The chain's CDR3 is CASSGGLGVDHEQYF. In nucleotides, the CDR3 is TGTGCCAGCAGCGGGGGACTAGGGGTTGACCACGAGCAGTACTTC.

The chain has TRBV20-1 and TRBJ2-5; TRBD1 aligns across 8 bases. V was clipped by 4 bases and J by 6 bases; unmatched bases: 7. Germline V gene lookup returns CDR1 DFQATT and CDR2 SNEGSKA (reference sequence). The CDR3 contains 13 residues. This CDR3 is CSAKAGGRQTQYF. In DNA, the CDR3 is TGCAGTGCTAAGGCAGGGGGCCGTCAGACCCAGTACTTC.

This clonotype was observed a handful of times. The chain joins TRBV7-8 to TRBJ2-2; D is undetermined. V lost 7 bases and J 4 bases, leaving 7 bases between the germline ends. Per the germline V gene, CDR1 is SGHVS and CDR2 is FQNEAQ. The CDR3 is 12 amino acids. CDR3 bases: TGTGCCAGCACCGTTATCACCGGGGAGCTGTTTTTT. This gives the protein CASTVITGELFF.

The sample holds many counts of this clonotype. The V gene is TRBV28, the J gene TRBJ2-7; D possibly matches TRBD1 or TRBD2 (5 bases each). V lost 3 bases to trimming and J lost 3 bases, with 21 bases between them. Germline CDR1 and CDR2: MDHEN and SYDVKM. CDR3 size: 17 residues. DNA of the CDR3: TGTGCCAGCAGTTTTGATTCGGGGACCCACGTAGTCTACGAGCAGTACTTC. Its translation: CASSFDSGTHVVYEQYF.